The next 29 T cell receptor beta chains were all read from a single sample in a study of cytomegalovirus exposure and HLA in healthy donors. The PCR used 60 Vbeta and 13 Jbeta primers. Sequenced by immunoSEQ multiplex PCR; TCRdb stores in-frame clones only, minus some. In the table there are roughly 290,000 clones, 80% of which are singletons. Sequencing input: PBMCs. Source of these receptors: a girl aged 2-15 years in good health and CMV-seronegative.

The CDR3 loop reads CASSIFPLQGWDEQFF. The CDR3 DNA is TGTGCCAGTAGTATATTCCCCCTACAGGGATGGGATGAGCAGTTCTTC. The chain combines TRBV19 with TRBJ2-1, with D perhaps TRBD1 (6 bases). Germline-derived CDR1 and CDR2 are LNHDA and SQIVND (reference sequence). The CDR3 runs to 16 residues. V was shortened by 2 bases and J by 8 bases, with 19 bases between the two germline ends.

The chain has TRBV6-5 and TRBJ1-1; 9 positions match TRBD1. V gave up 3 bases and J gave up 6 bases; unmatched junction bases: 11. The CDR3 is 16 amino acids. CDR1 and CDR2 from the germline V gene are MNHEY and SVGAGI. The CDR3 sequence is CASSYWATGGSPEAFF. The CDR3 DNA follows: TGTGCCAGCAGTTATTGGGCAACAGGGGGCTCCCCTGAAGCTTTCTTT.

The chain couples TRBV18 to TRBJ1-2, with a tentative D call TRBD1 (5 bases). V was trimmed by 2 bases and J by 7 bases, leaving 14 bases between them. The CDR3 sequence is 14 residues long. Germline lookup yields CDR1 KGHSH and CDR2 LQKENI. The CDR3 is CASSPGPLRGGYTF. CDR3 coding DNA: TGTGCCAGCTCACCAGGCCCATTAAGGGGTGGCTACACCTTC.

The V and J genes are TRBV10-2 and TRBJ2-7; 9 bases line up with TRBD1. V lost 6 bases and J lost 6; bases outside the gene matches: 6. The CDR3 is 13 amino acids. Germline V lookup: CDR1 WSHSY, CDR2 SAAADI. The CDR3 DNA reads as TGCGCCAGCAGAAGGGACAGGGCCTTCGAGCAGTACTTC. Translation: CASRRDRAFEQYF.

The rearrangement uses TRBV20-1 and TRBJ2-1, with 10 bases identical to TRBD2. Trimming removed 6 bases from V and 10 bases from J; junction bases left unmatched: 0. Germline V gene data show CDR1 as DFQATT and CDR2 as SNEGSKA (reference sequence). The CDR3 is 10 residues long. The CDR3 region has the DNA TGCAGTGCGGGACTAGCGGAGCAGTTCTTC. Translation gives CSAGLAEQFF.

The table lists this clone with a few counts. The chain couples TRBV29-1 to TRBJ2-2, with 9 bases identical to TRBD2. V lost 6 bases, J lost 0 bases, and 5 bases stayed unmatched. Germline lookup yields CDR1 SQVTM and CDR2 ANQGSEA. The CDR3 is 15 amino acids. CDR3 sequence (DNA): TGCAGCGTCAGCGGGACTAGCCCGAACACCGGGGAGCTGTTTTTT. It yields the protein CSVSGTSPNTGELFF.

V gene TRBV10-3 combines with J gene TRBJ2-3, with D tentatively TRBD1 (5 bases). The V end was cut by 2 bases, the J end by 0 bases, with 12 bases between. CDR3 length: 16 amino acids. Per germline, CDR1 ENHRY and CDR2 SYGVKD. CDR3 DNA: TGTGCCATCAGTGAGGTGGGGCAACCTAGCACAGATACGCAGTATTTT. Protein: CAISEVGQPSTDTQYF.

DNA of the CDR3: TGTGCCAGCAGTGAAACGTCCGGGAGGAACACTGAAGCTTTCTTT. This sequence encodes CASSETSGRNTEAFF. The rearrangement joins TRBV6-1 to TRBJ1-1; D gene ambiguous. Germline V gene data show CDR1 as MNHNS and CDR2 as SASEGT. This CDR3 comprises 15 residues. Trimming removed 2 bases at V and 1 base at J, with 11 bases between.

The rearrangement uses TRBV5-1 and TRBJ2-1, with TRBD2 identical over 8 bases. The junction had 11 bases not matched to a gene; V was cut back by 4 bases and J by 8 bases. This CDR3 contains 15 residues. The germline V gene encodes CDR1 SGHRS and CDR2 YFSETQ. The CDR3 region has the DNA TGCGCCAGCAGCCCTCTGGGACTAGTTTCCCATGAGCAGTTCTTC. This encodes CASSPLGLVSHEQFF.

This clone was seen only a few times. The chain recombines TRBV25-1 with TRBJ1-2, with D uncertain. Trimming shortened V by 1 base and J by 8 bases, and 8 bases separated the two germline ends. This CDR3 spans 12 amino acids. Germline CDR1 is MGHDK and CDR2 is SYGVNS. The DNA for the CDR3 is TGTGCCAGCAGTGAATCGGGGAGGGGCTACACCTTC. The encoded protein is CASSESGRGYTF.

The CDR3, as DNA: TGTGCCTGGAGGAGAGCTGCGGGGCCACCCCTCCACTTT. Translated: CAWRRAAGPPLHF. The chain carries TRBV30 and TRBJ1-6; tentative D call: TRBD1 (5 bases). This CDR3 has 13 amino acids. Germline V gives CDR1 GTSNPN, CDR2 SVGIG (reference sequence). With 3 bases removed from V and 11 bases from J, the gap between germline ends came to 14 bases. Complete variable domain (other parts from reference TRBV30 and TRBJ1-6): SQTIHQWPATLVQPVGSPLSLECTVEGTSNPNLYWYRQAAGRGLQLLFYSVGIGQISSEVPQNLSASRPQDRQFILSSKKLLLSDSGFYLCAWRRAAGPPLHFGNGTRLTVT.

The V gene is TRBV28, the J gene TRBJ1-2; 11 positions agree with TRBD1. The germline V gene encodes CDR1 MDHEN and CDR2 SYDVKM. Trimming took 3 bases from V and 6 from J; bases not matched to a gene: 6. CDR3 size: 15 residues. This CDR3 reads CASSLVGQGAHGYTF. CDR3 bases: TGTGCCAGCAGTTTGGTCGGACAGGGGGCGCATGGCTACACCTTC.

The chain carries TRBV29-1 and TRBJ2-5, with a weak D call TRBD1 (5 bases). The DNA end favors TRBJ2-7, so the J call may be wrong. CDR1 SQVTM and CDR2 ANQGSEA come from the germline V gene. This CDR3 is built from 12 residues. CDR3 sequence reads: CSVGAGRGEQYF. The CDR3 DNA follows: TGCAGCGTTGGGGCAGGGCGCGGCGAGCAGTACTTC.

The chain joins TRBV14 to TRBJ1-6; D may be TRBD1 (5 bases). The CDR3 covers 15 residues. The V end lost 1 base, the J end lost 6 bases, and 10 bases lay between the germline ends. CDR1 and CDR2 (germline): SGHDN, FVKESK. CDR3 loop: CASSQGRQINSPLHF. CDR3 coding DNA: TGTGCCAGCAGCCAAGGACGACAGATTAATTCACCCCTCCACTTT.

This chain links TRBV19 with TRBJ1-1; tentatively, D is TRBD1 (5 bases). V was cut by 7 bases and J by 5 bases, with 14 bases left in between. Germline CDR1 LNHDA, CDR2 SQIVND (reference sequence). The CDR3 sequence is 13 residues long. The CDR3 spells CASKTGTYTEAFF. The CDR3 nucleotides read TGTGCCAGTAAAACGGGGACTTATACTGAAGCTTTCTTT.

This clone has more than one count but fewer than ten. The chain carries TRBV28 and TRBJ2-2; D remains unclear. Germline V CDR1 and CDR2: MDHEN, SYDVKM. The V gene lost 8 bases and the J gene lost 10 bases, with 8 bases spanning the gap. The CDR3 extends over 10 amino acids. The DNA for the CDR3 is TGTGCCAGCCGTGAGTCGGAGCTGTTTTTT. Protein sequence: CASRESELFF.

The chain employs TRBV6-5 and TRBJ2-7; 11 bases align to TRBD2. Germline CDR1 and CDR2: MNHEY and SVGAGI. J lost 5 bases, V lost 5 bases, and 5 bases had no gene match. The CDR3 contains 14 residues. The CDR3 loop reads CASSPSGRRNEQYF. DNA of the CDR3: TGTGCCAGCAGTCCTAGCGGGAGGAGGAACGAGCAGTACTTC.

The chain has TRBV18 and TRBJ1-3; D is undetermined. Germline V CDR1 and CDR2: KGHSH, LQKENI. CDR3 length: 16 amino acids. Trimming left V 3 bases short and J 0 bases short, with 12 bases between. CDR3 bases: TGTGCCAGCTCACCGACCGGAGGGCCCTCTGGAAACACCATATATTTT. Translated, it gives CASSPTGGPSGNTIYF. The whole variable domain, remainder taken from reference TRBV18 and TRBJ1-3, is NAGVMQNPRHLVRRRGQEARLRCSPMKGHSHVYWYRQLPEEGLKFMVYLQKENIIDESGMPKERFSAEFPKEGPSILRIQQVVRGDSAAYFCASSPTGGPSGNTIYFGEGSWLTVV.

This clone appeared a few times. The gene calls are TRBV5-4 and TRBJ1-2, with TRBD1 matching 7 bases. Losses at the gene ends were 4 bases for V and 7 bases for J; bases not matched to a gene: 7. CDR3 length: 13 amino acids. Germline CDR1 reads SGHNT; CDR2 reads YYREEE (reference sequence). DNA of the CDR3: TGTGCCAGCAGCGACAGGGCTTTCTCTGGCTACACCTTC. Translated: CASSDRAFSGYTF.

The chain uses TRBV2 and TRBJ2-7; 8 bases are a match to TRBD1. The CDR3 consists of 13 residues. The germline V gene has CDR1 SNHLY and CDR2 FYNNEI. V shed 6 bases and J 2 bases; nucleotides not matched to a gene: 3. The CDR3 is CASRKTGAYEQYF. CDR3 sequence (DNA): TGTGCCAGCAGGAAGACAGGGGCCTACGAGCAGTACTTC.

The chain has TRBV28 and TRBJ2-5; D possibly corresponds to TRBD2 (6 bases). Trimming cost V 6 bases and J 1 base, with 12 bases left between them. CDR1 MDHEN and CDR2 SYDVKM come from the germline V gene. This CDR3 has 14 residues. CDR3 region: CASSSFSGQETQYF. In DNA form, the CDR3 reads TGTGCCAGCAGCTCCTTTAGCGGCCAAGAGACCCAGTACTTC.

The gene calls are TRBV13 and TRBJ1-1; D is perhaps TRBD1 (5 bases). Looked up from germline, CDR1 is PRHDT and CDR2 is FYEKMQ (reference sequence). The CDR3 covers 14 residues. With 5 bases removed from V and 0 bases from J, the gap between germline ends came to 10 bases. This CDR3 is CASSRGGVNTEAFF. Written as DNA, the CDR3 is TGTGCCAGCAGCCGGGGCGGGGTGAACACTGAAGCTTTCTTT. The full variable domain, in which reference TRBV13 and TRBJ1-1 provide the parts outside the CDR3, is AAGVIQSPRHLIKEKRETATLKCYPIPRHDTVYWYQQGPGQDPQFLISFYEKMQSDKGSIPDRFSAQQFSDYHSELNMSSLELGDSALYFCASSRGGVNTEAFFGQGTRLTVV.

CDR3 sequence (DNA): TGTGCCAGCACCATACCCGGGAATGAAAAACTGTTTTTT. It specifies CASTIPGNEKLFF. The chain uses TRBV28 and TRBJ1-4; D gene uncertain. Germline CDR1 reads MDHEN; CDR2 reads SYDVKM. The V end lost 7 bases, the J end lost 5 bases, and 11 bases lay between the germline ends. The CDR3 length is 13 residues.

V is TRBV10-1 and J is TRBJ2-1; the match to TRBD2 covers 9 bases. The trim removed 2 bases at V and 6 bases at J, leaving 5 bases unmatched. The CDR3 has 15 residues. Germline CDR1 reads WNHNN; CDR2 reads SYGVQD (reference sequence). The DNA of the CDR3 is TGCGCCAGCAGTGAGGCGGGGGGGGTTGGCAATGAGCAGTTCTTC. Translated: CASSEAGGVGNEQFF.

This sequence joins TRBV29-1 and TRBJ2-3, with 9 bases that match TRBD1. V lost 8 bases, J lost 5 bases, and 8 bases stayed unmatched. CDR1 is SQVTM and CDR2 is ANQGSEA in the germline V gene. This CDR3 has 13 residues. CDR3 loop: CSSGTGQRDTQYF. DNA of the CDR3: TGCAGCTCGGGGACAGGGCAGAGAGATACGCAGTATTTT.

The CDR3 DNA sequence: TGTGCCAGCAGCTTAGGGAACATCGGGGCCTACGAGCAGTACTTC. Residues: CASSLGNIGAYEQYF. J is TRBJ2-7 and V is TRBV11-2; weak D call: TRBD2 (5 bases). CDR1 and CDR2 (germline): SGHAT, FQNNGV. The V gene lost 1 base and the J gene lost 2 bases, with 12 bases spanning the gap. CDR3 size: 15 residues.

The CDR3 spells CASSFGTGTEAFF. The CDR3 nucleotides read TGTGCCAGCAGCTTTGGAACGGGTACTGAAGCTTTCTTT. The rearrangement links TRBV5-6 to TRBJ1-1; D is ambiguous. The CDR3 has 13 residues. Deletions cut 2 bases from V and 5 bases from J, with 10 bases between. From germline, CDR1 is SGHDT and CDR2 YYEEEE.

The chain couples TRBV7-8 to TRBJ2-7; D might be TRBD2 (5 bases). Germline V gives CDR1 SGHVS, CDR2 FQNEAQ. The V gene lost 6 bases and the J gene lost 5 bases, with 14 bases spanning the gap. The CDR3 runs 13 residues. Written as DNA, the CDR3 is TGTGCCAGCAGTACATCCGACTATCACGAGCAGTACTTC. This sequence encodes CASSTSDYHEQYF.

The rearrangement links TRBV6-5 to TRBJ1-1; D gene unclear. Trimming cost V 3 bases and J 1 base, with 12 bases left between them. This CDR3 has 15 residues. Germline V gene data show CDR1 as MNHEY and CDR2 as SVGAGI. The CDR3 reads CASSYGYSRNTEAFF. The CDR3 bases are TGTGCCAGCAGTTATGGCTACAGCCGGAACACTGAAGCTTTCTTT.